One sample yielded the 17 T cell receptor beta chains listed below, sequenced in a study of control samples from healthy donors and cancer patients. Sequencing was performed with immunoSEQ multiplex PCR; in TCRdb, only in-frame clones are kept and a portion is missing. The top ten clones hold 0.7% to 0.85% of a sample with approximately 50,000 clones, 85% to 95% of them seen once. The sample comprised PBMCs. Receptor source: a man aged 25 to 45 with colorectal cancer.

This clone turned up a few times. CDR3 in amino acids: CASSSPGQGAGDTQYF. The CDR3 region has the DNA TGTGCCAGTAGTTCCCCGGGACAGGGGGCAGGAGATACGCAGTATTTT. This chain joins TRBV19 and TRBJ2-3; TRBD1 matches 12 bases. Germline V gene data show CDR1 as LNHDA and CDR2 as SQIVND (reference sequence). The CDR3 has 16 amino acids. The junction had 8 bases not matched to a gene; V was cut back by 5 bases and J by 5 bases. Based on the CDR3 plus reference TRBV19 and TRBJ2-3, the full variable domain is DGGITQSPKYLFRKEGQNVTLSCEQNLNHDAMYWYRQDPGQGLRLIYYSQIVNDFQKGDIAEGYSVSREKKESFPLTVTSAQKNPTAFYLCASSSPGQGAGDTQYFGPGTRLTVL.

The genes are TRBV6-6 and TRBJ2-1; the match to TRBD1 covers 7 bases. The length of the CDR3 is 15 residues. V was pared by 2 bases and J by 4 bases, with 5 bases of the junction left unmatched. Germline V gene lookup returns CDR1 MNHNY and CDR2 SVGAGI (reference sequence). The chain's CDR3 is CASSYDGQVYNEQFF. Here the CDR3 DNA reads TGTGCCAGCAGTTACGATGGACAGGTTTACAATGAGCAGTTCTTC.

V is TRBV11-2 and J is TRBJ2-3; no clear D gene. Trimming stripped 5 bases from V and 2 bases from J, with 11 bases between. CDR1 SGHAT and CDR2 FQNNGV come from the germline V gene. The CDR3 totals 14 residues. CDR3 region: CASSQGAITDTQYF. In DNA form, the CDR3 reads TGTGCCAGCAGCCAAGGCGCCATCACAGATACGCAGTATTTT.

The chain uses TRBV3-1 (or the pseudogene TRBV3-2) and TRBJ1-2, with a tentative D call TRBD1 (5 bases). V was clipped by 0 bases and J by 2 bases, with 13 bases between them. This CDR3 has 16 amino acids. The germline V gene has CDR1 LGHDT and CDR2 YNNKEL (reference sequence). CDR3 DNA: TGTGCCAGCAGCCAAGATCCGGGGACCATCAACTATGGCTACACCTTC. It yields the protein CASSQDPGTINYGYTF.

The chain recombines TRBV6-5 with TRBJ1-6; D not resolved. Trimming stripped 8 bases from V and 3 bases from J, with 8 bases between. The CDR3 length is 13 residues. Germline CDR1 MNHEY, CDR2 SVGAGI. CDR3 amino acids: CASRESYNSPLHF. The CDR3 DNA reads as TGTGCCAGCCGGGAGAGCTATAATTCACCCCTCCACTTT.

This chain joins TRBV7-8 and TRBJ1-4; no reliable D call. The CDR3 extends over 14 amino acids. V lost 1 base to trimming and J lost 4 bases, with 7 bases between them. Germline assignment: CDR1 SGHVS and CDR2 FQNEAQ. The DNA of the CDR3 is TGTGCCAGCAGCTTAGGGCGGATTAATGAAAAACTGTTTTTT. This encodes CASSLGRINEKLFF.

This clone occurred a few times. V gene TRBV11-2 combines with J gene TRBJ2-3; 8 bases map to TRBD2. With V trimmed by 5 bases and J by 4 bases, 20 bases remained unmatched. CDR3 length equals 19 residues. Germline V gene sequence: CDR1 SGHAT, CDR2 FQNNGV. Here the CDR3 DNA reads TGTGCCAGCAGCCGTTTCCATCCAACCCGGGGGGGGCGGTCAGATACGCAGTATTTT. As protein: CASSRFHPTRGGRSDTQYF.

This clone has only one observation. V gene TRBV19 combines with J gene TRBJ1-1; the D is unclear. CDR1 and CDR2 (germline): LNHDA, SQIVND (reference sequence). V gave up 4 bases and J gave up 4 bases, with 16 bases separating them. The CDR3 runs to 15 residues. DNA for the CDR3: TGTGCCAGTAGTACAAACGTCGCTTCGGGCACTGAAGCTTTCTTT. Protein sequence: CASSTNVASGTEAFF.

The CDR3 is CASSLDADTQYF. As DNA, the CDR3 is TGTGCCAGCAGCTTGGACGCAGATACGCAGTATTTT. The V gene is TRBV5-4, the J gene TRBJ2-3; D not resolved. Between the trimmed V and J ends, which lost 0 bases and 4 bases, there was a span of 3 bases. CDR3 length: 12 residues. Germline V lookup: CDR1 SGHNT, CDR2 YYREEE (reference sequence).

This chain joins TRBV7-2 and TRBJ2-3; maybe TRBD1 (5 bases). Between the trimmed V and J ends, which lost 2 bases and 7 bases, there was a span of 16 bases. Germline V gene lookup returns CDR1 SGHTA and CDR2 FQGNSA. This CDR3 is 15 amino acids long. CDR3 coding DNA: TGTGCCAGCAGCTTATCGGGTCAGCCAGGGAATACGCAGTATTTT. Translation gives CASSLSGQPGNTQYF. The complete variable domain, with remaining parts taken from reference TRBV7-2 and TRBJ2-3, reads GAGVSQSPSNKVTEKGKDVELRCDPISGHTALYWYRQSLGQGLEFLIYFQGNSAPDKSGLPSDRFSAERTGGSVSTLTIQRTQQEDSAVYLCASSLSGQPGNTQYFGPGTRLTVL.

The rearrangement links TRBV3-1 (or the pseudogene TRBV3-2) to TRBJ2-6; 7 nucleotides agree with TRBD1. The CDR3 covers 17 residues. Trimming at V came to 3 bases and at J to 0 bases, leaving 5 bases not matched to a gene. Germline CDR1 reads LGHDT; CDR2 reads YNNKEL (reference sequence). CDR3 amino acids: CASSHSDRRSGANVLTF. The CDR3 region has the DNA TGTGCCAGCAGCCACTCGGACAGGCGCTCTGGGGCCAACGTCCTGACTTTC.

In nucleotides, the CDR3 is TGTGCCAGCAGCTTAGGGGGGTTGAACACTGAAGCTTTCTTT. This codes for CASSLGGLNTEAFF. This chain connects TRBV5-6 to TRBJ1-1; possibly TRBD1 for D (6 bases). From germline, CDR1 is SGHDT and CDR2 YYEEEE. V was cut by 2 bases and J by 0 bases, with 8 bases left in between. The CDR3 loop spans 14 amino acids.

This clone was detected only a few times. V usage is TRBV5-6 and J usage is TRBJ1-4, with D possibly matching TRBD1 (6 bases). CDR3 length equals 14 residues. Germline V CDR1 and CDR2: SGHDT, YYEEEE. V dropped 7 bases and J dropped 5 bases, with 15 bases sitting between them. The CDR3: CASSVPGVNEKLFF. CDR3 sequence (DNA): TGTGCCAGCTCGGTCCCAGGGGTGAATGAAAAACTGTTTTTT.

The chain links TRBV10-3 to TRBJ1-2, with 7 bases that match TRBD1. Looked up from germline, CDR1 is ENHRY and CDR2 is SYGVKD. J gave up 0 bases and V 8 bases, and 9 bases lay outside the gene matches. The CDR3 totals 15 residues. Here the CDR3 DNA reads TGTGCCATCCCATCTGGGGACAGTACTAACTATGGCTACACCTTC. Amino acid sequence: CAIPSGDSTNYGYTF.

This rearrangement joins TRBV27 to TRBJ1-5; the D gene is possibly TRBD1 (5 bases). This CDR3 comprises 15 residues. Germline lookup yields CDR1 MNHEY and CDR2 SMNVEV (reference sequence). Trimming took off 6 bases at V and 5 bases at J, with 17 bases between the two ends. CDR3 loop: CASRKVGGVDQPQHF. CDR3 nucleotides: TGTGCCAGCAGGAAAGTGGGAGGGGTTGATCAGCCCCAGCATTTT.

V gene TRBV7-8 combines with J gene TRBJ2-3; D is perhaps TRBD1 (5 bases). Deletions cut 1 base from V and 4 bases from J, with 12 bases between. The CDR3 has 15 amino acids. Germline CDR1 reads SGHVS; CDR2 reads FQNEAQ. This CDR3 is CASSLEAGFADTQYF. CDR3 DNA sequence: TGTGCCAGCAGCTTAGAGGCAGGGTTTGCAGATACGCAGTATTTT.

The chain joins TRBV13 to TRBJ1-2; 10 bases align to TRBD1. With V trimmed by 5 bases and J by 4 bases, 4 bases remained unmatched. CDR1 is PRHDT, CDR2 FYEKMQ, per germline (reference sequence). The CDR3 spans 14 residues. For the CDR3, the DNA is TGTGCCAGCAGCGGGACAGGGGTCCTCTATGGCTACACCTTC. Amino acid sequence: CASSGTGVLYGYTF. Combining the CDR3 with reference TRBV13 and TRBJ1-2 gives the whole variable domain AAGVIQSPRHLIKEKRETATLKCYPIPRHDTVYWYQQGPGQDPQFLISFYEKMQSDKGSIPDRFSAQQFSDYHSELNMSSLELGDSALYFCASSGTGVLYGYTFGSGTRLTVV.